This TCR beta chain derives from a study of blood T cells in healthy people across ages. Findings and limits, study-wide: A greater number of naive CD4+ cells and higher diversity distinguished long-lived donors from aged donors.

Russia was home to the donors, healthy Caucasian individuals aged about 6 to 90. Every donor contributed around 10 milliliters of peripheral blood by blood draw. A minimum of 6.5 million PBMCs was isolated per sample. The use of a sample-barcoded 5' primer and a J-beta primer mix characterized a second PCR of roughly 7 to 11 cycles. TCRdb independently ran MiXCR on the 5' RACE reads; one entry per CDR3 protein. This repertoire shows about 730,000 distinct CDR3 sequences, around 46% found once; its top ten account for 20% to 25%. CDR1 is DFQATT, CDR2 SNEGSKA, per germline (reference sequence). Trimming took 6 bases from V and 8 from J, leaving 19 bases between them. This CDR3 region has 13 residues. For this clonotype: Its antigen is currently unknown.

This rearrangement joins TRBV20-1 to TRBJ1-2, with a possible D match to TRBD1 (6 bases). The source material was blood. This sequence originates from a woman aged 55-70 years in good health. CDR3 sequence (DNA): TGCAGTGCCGATCAAACAGGGTTGAGAGGCTACACCTTC. Amino acid sequence: CSADQTGLRGYTF.